This is a list of T cell receptor beta chains from one sample in a study of blood T cell repertoires in COVID-19. Sequenced by immunoSEQ multiplex PCR; TCRdb stores in-frame clones only, minus some. Of tens of thousands of clones in the sample, just over 85% were seen once. The sample comprised peripheral blood. These TCRs come from a man in his 70s with acute or convalescent COVID-19. CDR3s include the opening cysteine and the closing phenylalanine or tryptophan. D genes are given only for firm matches. Not every row has a clone size; where given, it reads once, few, many or a size class.

once	TRBV5-4	TRBJ1-1	TRBD1	TGTGCCAGCAGCCCGGGACAGGGGGCGATCCGAACCACTGAAGCTTTCTTT	CASSPGQGAIRTTEAFF
once	TRBV6-5	TRBJ1-1	.	TGTGCCAGCAGGACCTCGGGTGGGCAGGGGTCTGAAGCTTTCTTT	CASRTSGGQGSEAFF
once	TRBV30	TRBJ2-1	.	TGTGCCTGGACGTTCAGGGACTCCTACAATGAGCAGTTCTTC	CAWTFRDSYNEQFF
.	TRBV29-1	TRBJ2-2	.	TGCAGCTTACGGGAGTCGGGCGGGGAGCTGTTTTTT	CSLRESGGELFF
.	TRBV19	TRBJ1-6	.	TGTGCCAGTAGTATAGATCAACGGGACGGGGGACCCCTCCACTTT	CASSIDQRDGGPLHF
.	TRBV7-2	TRBJ1-6	.	TGTGCCAGCAGCTTAGAATACAGCTCACCCCTCCACTTT	CASSLEYSSPLHF
.	TRBV7-3	TRBJ2-3	.	TGTGCCAGCAGCTTAGCACTCACTAGCCTCACAGATACGCAGTATTTT	CASSLALTSLTDTQYF
few	TRBV7-2	TRBJ1-4	.	TGTGCCAGCAGCAATTCCCTGGAGGAAAAACTGTTTTTT	CASSNSLEEKLFF
.	TRBV28	TRBJ1-6	TRBD1	TGTGCCAGCAGTCGGGGACAGGAGAATTCACCCCTCCACTTT	CASSRGQENSPLHF
.	TRBV4-3	TRBJ1-2	TRBD1	TGCGCCAGCAGCCAGGACGACAGGGACTATGGCTACACCTTC	CASSQDDRDYGYTF
once	TRBV30	TRBJ2-2	.	TGTGCCTGGAGCCTAAAGGGGGGGCCCGGGGAGCTGTTTTTT	CAWSLKGGPGELFF
.	TRBV6-5	TRBJ2-5	.	TGTGCCAGCGCTGGCCGAGAGACCCAGTACTTC	CASAGRETQYF
.	TRBV7-3	TRBJ2-1	TRBD2	TGTGCCAGCAGCCCAGGGACTAGCGGCTACAATGAGCAGTTCTTC	CASSPGTSGYNEQFF
.	TRBV4-3	TRBJ2-7	.	TGCGCCAGCAGCCAAGGTTTCGGACTTCTGGAGCAGTACTTC	CASSQGFGLLEQYF
.	TRBV10-1	TRBJ1-5	TRBD1	TGCGCCAGCAGTGGGGACAGGGGGGCGAATAATCAGCCCCAGCATTTT	CASSGDRGANNQPQHF
.	TRBV5-1	TRBJ1-1	.	TGCGCCAGCAGCTTGGATGGTGGCGGTAACACTGAAGCTTTCTTT	CASSLDGGGNTEAFF
.	TRBV7-9	TRBJ2-3	.	TGTGCCAGCAGCTTATGGGGGCCTCTTGATACGCAGTATTTT	CASSLWGPLDTQYF
.	TRBV2	TRBJ1-6	TRBD1	TGTGCCAGCAGGACCAGGGGGACCCTCCACTTT	CASRTRGTLHF
.	TRBV5-1	TRBJ2-5	TRBD1	TGCGCCAGCAGCCGTACCGGGACAGGTGGGGCCCAAGAGACCCAGTACTTC	CASSRTGTGGAQETQYF
once	TRBV4-3	TRBJ2-5	TRBD2	TGCGCCAGCAGCCAAGATCTAGCGGGGGGGCCACTTCAAGAGACCCAGTACTTC	CASSQDLAGGPLQETQYF
.	TRBV24-1	TRBJ1-5	TRBD1	TGTGCCACCAGTGCAGGGACAGGGGGCGGACAGCCCCAGCATTTT	CATSAGTGGGQPQHF
.	TRBV7-9	TRBJ1-5	TRBD1	TGTGCCAGCAGGGAAACAGGGGAGGTGGATCAGCCCCAGCATTTT	CASRETGEVDQPQHF
.	TRBV28	TRBJ2-1	TRBD2	TGTGCCAGCAGTTTGACTAGCGGATACAATGAGCAGTTCTTC	CASSLTSGYNEQFF
.	TRBV7-8	TRBJ2-5	TRBD1	TGTGCCAGCAGCTTTATAGGTCAGGGGGCTCAAGAGACCCAGTACTTC	CASSFIGQGAQETQYF
.	TRBV7-8	TRBJ2-2	.	TGTGCCAGCAGCTTAATGGGGCTGAGCACCGGGGAGCTGTTTTTT	CASSLMGLSTGELFF
.	TRBV5-8	TRBJ1-5	TRBD1	TGTGCCAGCATCTGGACAGGGGGCTATCAGCCCCAGCATTTT	CASIWTGGYQPQHF
.	TRBV14	TRBJ2-1	TRBD2	TGTGCCAGCAGCCAAGGAGGGACTAGCGTTGCCAATGAGCAGTTCTTC	CASSQGGTSVANEQFF
.	TRBV7-2	TRBJ1-3	TRBD1	TGTGCCAGCAGCGTCCAGGGGGTCGCCTCTGGAAACACCATATATTTT	CASSVQGVASGNTIYF
.	TRBV27	TRBJ2-5	.	TGTGCCAGCAGTTCTAACAGCTATCAAGAGACCCAGTACTTC	CASSSNSYQETQYF
.	TRBV27	TRBJ2-1	.	TGTGCCAGCAGTTACGCTAGGTTTAATGAGCAGTTCTTC	CASSYARFNEQFF
.	TRBV5-5	TRBJ1-6	.	TGTGCCAGCAGCCGGAATTCACCCCTCCACTTT	CASSRNSPLHF
.	TRBV27	TRBJ2-7	TRBD1	TGTGCCAGCAGCCCGGGACAGGGCTACTCCTACGAGCAGTACTTC	CASSPGQGYSYEQYF
.	TRBV30	TRBJ1-1	.	TGTGCCTGGAGTGTACAGCCAGCAACTGAAGCTTTCTTT	CAWSVQPATEAFF
.	TRBV7-9	TRBJ2-1	TRBD2	TGTGCCAGCAGTTACAGCGGGGCAACCTTCTTC	CASSYSGATFF